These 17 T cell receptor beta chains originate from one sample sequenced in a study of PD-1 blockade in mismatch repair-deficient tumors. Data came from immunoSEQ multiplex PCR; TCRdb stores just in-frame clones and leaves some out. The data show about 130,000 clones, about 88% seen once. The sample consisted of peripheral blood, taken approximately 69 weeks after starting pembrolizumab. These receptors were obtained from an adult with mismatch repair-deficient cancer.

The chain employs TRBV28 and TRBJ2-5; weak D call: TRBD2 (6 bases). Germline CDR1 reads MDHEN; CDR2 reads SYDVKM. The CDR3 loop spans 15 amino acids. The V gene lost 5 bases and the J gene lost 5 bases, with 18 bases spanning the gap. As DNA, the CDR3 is TGTGCCAGCAGTGATCCGGGACTCCGAGTGGAGACCCAGTACTTC. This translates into CASSDPGLRVETQYF.

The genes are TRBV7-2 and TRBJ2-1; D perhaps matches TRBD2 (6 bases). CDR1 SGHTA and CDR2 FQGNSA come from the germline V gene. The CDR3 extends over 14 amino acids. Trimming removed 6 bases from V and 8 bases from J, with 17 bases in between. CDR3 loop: CASRIPGLGDEQFF. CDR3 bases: TGTGCCAGCAGGATACCGGGACTGGGGGATGAGCAGTTCTTC.

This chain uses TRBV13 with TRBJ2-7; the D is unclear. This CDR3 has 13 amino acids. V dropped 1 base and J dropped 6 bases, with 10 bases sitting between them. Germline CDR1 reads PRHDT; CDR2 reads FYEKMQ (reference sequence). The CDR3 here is CASSLVRAREQYF. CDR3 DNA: TGTGCCAGCAGCTTAGTACGGGCGCGCGAGCAGTACTTC.

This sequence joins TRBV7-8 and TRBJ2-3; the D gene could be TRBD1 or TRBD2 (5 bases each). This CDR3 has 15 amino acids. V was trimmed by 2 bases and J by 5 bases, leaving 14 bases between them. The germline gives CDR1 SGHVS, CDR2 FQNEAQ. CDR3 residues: CASSLPGTLGDTQYF. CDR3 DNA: TGTGCCAGCAGCTTACCTGGGACCTTGGGAGATACGCAGTATTTT.

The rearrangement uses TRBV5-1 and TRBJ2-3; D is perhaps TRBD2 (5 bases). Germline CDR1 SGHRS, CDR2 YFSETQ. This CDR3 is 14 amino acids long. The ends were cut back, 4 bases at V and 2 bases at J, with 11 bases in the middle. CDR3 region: CASSIGSFTDTQYF. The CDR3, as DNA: TGCGCCAGCAGCATTGGGAGCTTCACAGATACGCAGTATTTT.

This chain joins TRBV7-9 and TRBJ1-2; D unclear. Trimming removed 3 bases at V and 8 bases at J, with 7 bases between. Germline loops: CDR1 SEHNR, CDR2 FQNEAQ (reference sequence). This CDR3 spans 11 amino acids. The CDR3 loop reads CASSFGGGYTF. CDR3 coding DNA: TGTGCCAGCAGCTTCGGTGGCGGCTACACCTTC.

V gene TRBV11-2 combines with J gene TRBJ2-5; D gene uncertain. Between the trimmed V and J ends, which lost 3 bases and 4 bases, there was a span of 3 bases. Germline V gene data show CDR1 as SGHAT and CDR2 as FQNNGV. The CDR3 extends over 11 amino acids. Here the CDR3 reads CASSLSETQYF. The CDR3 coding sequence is TGTGCCAGCAGCTTGTCAGAGACCCAGTACTTC.

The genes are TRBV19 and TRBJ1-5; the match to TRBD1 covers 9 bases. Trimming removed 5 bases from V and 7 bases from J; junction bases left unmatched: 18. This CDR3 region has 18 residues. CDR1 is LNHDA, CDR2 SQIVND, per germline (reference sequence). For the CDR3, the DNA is TGTGCCAGTAGTCCACTCCGGGACAGGGACGTTATCGCCCAGCCCCAGCATTTT. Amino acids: CASSPLRDRDVIAQPQHF.

CDR3 nucleotide sequence: TGTGCCAGCAGTGAGACAGCCTCCTACGAGCAGTACTTC. Protein sequence: CASSETASYEQYF. V gene TRBV28 combines with J gene TRBJ2-7, with a weak D call TRBD1 (5 bases). Germline V gene sequence: CDR1 MDHEN, CDR2 SYDVKM. The CDR3 length is 13 residues. The V and J ends lost 5 bases and 0 bases respectively, with 8 bases between them.

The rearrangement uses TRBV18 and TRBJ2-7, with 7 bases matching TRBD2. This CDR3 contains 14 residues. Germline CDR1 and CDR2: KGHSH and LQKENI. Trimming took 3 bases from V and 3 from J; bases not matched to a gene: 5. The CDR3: CASSPRPSGYEQYF. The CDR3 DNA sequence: TGTGCCAGCTCACCTCGTCCTAGCGGCTACGAGCAGTACTTC.

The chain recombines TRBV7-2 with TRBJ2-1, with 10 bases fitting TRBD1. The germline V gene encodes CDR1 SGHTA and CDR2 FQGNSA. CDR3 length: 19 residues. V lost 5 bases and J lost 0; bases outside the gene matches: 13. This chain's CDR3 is CASSLGTGVRLISYNEQFF. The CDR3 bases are TGTGCCAGCAGCCTCGGGACAGGGGTACGACTGATCTCCTACAATGAGCAGTTCTTC. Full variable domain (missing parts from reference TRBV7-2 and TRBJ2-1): GAGVSQSPSNKVTEKGKDVELRCDPISGHTALYWYRQSLGQGLEFLIYFQGNSAPDKSGLPSDRFSAERTGGSVSTLTIQRTQQEDSAVYLCASSLGTGVRLISYNEQFFGPGTRLTVL.

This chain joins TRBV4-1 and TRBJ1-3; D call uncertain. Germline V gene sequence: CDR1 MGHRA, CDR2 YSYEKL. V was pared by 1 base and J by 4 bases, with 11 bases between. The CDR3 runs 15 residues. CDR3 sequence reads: CASSQVRSYGNTIYF. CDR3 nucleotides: TGCGCCAGCAGCCAAGTCAGGAGTTACGGAAACACCATATATTTT.

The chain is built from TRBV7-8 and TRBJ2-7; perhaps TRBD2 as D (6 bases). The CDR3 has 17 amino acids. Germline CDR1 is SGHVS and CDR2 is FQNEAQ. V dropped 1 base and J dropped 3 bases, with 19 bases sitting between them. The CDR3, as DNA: TGTGCCAGCAGCTTAGACCGCGGGACGGGACCGAGCTACGAGCAGTACTTC. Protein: CASSLDRGTGPSYEQYF.

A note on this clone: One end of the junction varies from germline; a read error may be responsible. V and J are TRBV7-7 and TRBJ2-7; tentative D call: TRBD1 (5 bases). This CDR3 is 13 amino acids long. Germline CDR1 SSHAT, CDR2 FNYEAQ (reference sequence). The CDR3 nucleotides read TGTGCTAGCAGCTTAGTCAAGGGGTACGAGCAGTACTTC. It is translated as CASSLVKGYEQYF.

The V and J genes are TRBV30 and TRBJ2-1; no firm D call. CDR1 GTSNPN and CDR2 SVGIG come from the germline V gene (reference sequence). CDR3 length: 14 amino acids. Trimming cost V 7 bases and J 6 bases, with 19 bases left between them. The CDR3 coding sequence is TGTGCCTCCACCCCCCGTCTCGTCTCCAATGAGCAGTTCTTC. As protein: CASTPRLVSNEQFF.

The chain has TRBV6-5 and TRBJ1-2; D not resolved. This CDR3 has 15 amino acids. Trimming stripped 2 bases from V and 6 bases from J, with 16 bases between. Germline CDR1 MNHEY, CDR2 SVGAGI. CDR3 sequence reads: CASSYSRSERDGYTF. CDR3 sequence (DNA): TGTGCCAGCAGTTACAGTAGGTCCGAAAGGGATGGCTACACCTTC.

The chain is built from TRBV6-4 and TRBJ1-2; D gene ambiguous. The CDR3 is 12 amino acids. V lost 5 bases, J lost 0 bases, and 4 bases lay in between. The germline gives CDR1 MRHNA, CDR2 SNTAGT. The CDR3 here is CASSWSNYGYTF. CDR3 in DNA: TGTGCCAGCAGTTGGTCTAACTATGGCTACACCTTC.